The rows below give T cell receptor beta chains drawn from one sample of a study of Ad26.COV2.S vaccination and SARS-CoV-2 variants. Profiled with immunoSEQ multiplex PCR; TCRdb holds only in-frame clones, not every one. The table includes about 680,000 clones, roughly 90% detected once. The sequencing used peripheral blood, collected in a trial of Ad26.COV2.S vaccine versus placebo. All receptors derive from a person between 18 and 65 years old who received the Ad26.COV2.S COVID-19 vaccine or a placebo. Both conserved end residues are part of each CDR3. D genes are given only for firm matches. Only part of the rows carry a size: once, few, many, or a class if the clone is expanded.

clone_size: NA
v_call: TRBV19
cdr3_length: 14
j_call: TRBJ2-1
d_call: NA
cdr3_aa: CASENRLRYNEQFF
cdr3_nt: TGTGCCAGCGAGAATCGCCTCAGGTACAATGAGCAGTTCTTC

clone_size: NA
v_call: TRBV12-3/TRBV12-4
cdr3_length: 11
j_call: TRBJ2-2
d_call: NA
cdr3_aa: CASRGVGELFF
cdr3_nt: TGTGCCAGCAGGGGAGTCGGGGAGCTGTTTTTT

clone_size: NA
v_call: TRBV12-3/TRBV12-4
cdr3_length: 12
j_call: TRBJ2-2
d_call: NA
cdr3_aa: CASIQGTGELFF
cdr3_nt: TGTGCCAGCATTCAAGGAACCGGGGAGCTGTTTTTT

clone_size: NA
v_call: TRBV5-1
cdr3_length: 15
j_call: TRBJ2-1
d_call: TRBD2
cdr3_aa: CASSFQAGGGNEQFF
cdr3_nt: TGCGCCAGCAGCTTCCAGGCGGGAGGGGGGAATGAGCAGTTCTTC

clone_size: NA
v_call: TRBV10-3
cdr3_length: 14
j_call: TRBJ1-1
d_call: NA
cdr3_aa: CAIGDSHGNTEAFF
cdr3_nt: TGTGCCATCGGGGACTCACACGGGAACACTGAAGCTTTCTTT

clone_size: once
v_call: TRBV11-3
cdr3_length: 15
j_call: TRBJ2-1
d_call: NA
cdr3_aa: CASSLRGGLGSEQFF
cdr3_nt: TGTGCCAGCAGCTTAAGAGGGGGGTTGGGCAGTGAGCAGTTCTTC

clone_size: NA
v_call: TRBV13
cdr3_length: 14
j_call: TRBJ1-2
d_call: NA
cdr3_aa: CASSLRDQPYGYTF
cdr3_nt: TGTGCCAGCAGCCTCAGGGATCAACCTTATGGCTACACCTTC

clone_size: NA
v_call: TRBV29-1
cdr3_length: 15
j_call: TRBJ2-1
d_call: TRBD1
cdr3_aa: CSVSTGALGYNEQFF
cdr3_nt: TGCAGCGTTTCGACAGGGGCATTAGGCTACAATGAGCAGTTCTTC

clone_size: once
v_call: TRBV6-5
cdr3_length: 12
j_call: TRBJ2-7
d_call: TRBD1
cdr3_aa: CASSLDRYEQYF
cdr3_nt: TGTGCCAGCAGTCTGGACAGGTACGAGCAGTACTTC

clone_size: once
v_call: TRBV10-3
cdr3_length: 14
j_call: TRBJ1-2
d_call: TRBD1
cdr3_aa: CATHGTGGFYGYTF
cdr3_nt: TGTGCCACCCACGGGACAGGGGGTTTCTATGGCTACACCTTC

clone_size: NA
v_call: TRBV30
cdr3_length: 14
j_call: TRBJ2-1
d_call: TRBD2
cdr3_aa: CAWTLAGGRKEQFF
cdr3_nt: TGTGCCTGGACCCTAGCGGGAGGGCGGAAGGAGCAGTTCTTC